The T cell receptor beta chain described here comes from a study of T-cell reconstitution after alpha-beta-depleted transplantation in children. Using unique molecular identifiers, the investigators prepared the TCRbeta library. TCRdb analysed the PCR reads with MiXCR anew, one entry per CDR3 protein. This sample carries over 200,000 distinct CDR3 sequences, 11% of them seen once, and the ten largest clones take 28%. In this sample, this clonotype turned up many times. The V gene's germline CDR1 is SGHVS and CDR2 FNYEAQ. Germline trimming cut 0 bases from V and 4 bases from J; bases unmatched to any gene: 16. The CDR3 spans 19 residues.

The gene calls are TRBV7-6 and TRBJ2-7, with 9 bases that match TRBD2. The sequences come from PBMCs, collected before TCRalphabeta/CD19-depleted stem cell transplant. This clonotype originated in a child younger than two with acute myeloid leukemia, due to receive a stem cell transplant. The CDR3 here is CASSLAGTGLALGWYEQYF. Written as DNA, the CDR3 is TGTGCCAGCAGCTTAGCGGGGACCGGACTAGCGCTCGGATGGTACGAGCAGTACTTC.